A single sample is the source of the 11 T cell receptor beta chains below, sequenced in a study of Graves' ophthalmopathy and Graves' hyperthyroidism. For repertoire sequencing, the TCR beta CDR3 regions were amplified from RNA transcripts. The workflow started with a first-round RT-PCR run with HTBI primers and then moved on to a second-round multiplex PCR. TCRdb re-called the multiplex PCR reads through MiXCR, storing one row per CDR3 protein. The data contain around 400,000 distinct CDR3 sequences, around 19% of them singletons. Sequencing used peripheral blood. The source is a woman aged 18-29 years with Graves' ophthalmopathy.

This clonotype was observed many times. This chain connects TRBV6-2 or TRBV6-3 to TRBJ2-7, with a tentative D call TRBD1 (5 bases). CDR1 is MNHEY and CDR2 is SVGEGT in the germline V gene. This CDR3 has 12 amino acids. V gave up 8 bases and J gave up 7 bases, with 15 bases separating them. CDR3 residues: CASGLTGPEQYF. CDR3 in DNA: TGTGCCAGCGGGTTAACAGGTCCTGAGCAGTACTTC.

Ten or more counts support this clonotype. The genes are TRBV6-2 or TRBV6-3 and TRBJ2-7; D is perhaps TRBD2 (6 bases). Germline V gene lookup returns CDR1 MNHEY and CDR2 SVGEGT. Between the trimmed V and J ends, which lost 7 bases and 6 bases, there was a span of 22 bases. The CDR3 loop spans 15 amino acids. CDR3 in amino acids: CASTLSGAGFSEQYF. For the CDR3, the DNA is TGTGCCAGCACCCTCAGCGGAGCGGGCTTTAGCGAGCAGTACTTC.

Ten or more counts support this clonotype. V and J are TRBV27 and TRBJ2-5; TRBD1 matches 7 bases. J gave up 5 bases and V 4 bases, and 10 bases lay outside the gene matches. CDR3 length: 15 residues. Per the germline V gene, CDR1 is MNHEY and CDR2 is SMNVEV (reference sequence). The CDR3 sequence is CASSSYRGVLETQYF. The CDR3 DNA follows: TGTGCCAGCAGTTCATACAGGGGAGTTTTGGAGACCCAGTACTTC.

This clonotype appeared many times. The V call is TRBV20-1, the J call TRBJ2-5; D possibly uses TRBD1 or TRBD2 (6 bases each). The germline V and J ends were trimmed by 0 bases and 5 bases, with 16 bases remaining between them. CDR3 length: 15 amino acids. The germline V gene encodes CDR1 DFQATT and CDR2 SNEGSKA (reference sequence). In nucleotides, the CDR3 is TGCAGTGCTAGAGATTCTTCGGGGGCCATGGAGACCCAGTACTTC. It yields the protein CSARDSSGAMETQYF.

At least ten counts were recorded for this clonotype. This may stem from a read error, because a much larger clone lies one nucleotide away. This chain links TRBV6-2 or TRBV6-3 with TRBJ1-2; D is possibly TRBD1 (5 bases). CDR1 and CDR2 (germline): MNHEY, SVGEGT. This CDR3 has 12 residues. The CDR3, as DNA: TGTGCCGGCAGTTACTCGGGGGATGGCTACACCTTC. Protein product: CAGSYSGDGYTF.

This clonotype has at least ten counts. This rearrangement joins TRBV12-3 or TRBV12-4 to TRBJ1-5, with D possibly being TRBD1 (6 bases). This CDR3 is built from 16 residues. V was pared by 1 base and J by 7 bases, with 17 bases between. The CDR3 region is CASSLEEGRGGQPQHF. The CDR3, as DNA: TGTGCCAGCAGTTTAGAGGAAGGCAGGGGAGGACAGCCCCAGCATTTT.

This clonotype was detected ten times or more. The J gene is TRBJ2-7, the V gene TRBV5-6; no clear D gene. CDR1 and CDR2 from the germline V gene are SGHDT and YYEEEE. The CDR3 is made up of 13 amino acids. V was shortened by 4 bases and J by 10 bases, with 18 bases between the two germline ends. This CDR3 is CASSPKHRSAQYF. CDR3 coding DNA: TGTGCCAGCAGCCCGAAACACCGCTCAGCACAGTACTTC.

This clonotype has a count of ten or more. CDR3 DNA sequence: TGTGCCAGCTCACCGACAGGGTTAACGGACACTGAAGCTTTCTTT. Translated, it gives CASSPTGLTDTEAFF. The chain uses TRBV18 and TRBJ1-1; 7 nucleotides line up with TRBD1. The V segment lost 3 bases and the J segment 3 bases; nucleotides outside the gene matches: 7. In germline, CDR1 is KGHSH, CDR2 LQKENI. This CDR3 is built from 15 residues.

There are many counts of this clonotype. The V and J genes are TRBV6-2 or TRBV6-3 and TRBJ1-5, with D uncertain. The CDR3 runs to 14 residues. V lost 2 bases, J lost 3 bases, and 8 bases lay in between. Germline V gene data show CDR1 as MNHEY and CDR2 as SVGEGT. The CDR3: CASSYDGYNQPQHF. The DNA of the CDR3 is TGTGCCAGCAGTTACGACGGCTACAATCAGCCCCAGCATTTT.

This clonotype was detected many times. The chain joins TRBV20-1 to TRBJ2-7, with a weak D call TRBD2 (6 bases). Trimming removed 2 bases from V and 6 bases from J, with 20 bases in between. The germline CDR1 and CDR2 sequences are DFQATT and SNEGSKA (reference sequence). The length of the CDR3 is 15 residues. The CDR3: CSARSETRRSPEQYF. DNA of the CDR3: TGCAGTGCTAGATCGGAGACTAGGCGATCACCCGAGCAGTACTTC.

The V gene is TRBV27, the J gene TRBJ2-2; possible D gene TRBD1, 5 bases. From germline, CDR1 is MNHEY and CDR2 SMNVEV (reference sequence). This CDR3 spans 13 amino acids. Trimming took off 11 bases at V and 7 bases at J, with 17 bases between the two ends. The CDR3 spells CAAKLGQVGELFF. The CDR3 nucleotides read TGTGCCGCTAAACTGGGGCAGGTCGGGGAGCTGTTTTTT.